Presented here are 14 T cell receptor beta chains from one specimen sequenced in a study of beta chain features in type 1 diabetes. Study-wide results and limits: All four CD4+ subsets of Type 1 diabetes patients contained TCRB CDR3s that were moderately but significantly shorter.

These receptors' targets are unknown. Of the isolated RNA, all was reverse transcribed, and so the sequenced material was expressed TCRB transcripts. The repertoire was sequenced with immunoSEQ multiplex PCR; TCRdb's copy has only in-frame clones and lacks some. The sample has more than 250,000 clones, roughly 20% seen once; the top ten hold 0.028%. The specimen was naive CD4+ T cells from blood. Source of these receptors: a woman aged 40 to 50 with type 1 diabetes.

This rearrangement joins TRBV27 to TRBJ1-2, with 7 positions matching TRBD1. Germline-derived CDR1 and CDR2 are MNHEY and SMNVEV (reference sequence). J lost 0 bases, V lost 5 bases, and 18 bases had no gene match. This CDR3 contains 19 residues. CDR3 residues: CASSPFWRDRLSTNYGYTF. For the CDR3, the DNA is TGTGCCAGCAGTCCCTTCTGGCGGGACAGACTATCTACTAACTATGGCTACACCTTC.

The table lists this clone with a few counts. The rearrangement links TRBV28 to TRBJ1-5; 12 bases agree with TRBD1. In germline, CDR1 is MDHEN, CDR2 SYDVKM. CDR3 length equals 15 residues. Trimming cost V 5 bases and J 6 bases; bases outside gene matches: 5. CDR3 region: CASSPGQGAVQPQHF. The CDR3 region has the DNA TGTGCCAGCAGTCCGGGACAGGGGGCGGTTCAGCCCCAGCATTTT. Full variable domain (rest looked up from reference TRBV28 and TRBJ1-5): DVKVTQSSRYLVKRTGEKVFLECVQDMDHENMFWYRQDPGLGLRLIYFSYDVKMKEKGDIPEGYSVSREKKERFSLILESASTNQTSMYLCASSPGQGAVQPQHFGDGTRLSIL.

The genes are TRBV28 and TRBJ1-5; 7 bases are a match to TRBD1. CDR1 is MDHEN, CDR2 SYDVKM, per germline. This CDR3 is 14 amino acids long. V gave up 3 bases and J gave up 7 bases; unmatched junction bases: 6. In DNA, the CDR3 is TGTGCCAGCAGTTTGCCGGGACAGAGCCAGCCCCAGCATTTT. It encodes CASSLPGQSQPQHF.

This clone was detected a few times. This rearrangement joins TRBV30 to TRBJ1-3; a weak D match, TRBD1 (6 bases). The ends were cut back, 5 bases at V and 4 bases at J, with 15 bases in the middle. CDR3 length: 14 residues. Germline CDR1 GTSNPN, CDR2 SVGIG (reference sequence). The CDR3 DNA sequence: TGTGCCTGGTTACCGACAGGAACGGGAAACACCATATATTTT. It codes for CAWLPTGTGNTIYF.

The genes are TRBV7-9 and TRBJ1-1; D remains unclear. V was cut by 5 bases and J by 10 bases, with 11 bases left in between. The CDR3 consists of 11 residues. The germline V gene encodes CDR1 SEHNR and CDR2 FQNEAQ (reference sequence). The CDR3: CASSRDMGAFF. The CDR3 DNA reads as TGTGCCAGCAGCAGAGACATGGGAGCTTTCTTT.

This clone has a handful of counts. This chain links TRBV28 with TRBJ2-7, with D tentatively TRBD2 (6 bases). Germline V gene data show CDR1 as MDHEN and CDR2 as SYDVKM. The CDR3 runs to 16 residues. Trimming cost V 4 bases and J 0 bases, with 16 bases left between them. CDR3 protein: CASSSPGLANSYEQYF. The CDR3 nucleotides read TGTGCCAGCAGTTCCCCCGGGCTAGCGAACTCCTACGAGCAGTACTTC.

J is TRBJ2-3 and V is TRBV2; D may be TRBD2 (6 bases). The V gene lost 4 bases and the J gene lost 6 bases, with 11 bases spanning the gap. The CDR3 covers 13 residues. CDR1 is SNHLY, CDR2 FYNNEI, per germline. The CDR3 nucleotides read TGTGCCAGCAGTGTGCTAGCGCGGGATACGCAGTATTTT. Translation gives CASSVLARDTQYF.

This clone has only a few counts. The chain is built from TRBV25-1 and TRBJ2-1; 7 nucleotides match TRBD2. This CDR3 is built from 16 residues. Per the germline V gene, CDR1 is MGHDK and CDR2 is SYGVNS. V lost 3 bases to trimming and J lost 4 bases; unmatched junction nucleotides: 9. This CDR3 is CASSDPSGKHYNEQFF. The CDR3 coding sequence is TGTGCCAGCAGTGATCCCAGCGGGAAGCATTACAATGAGCAGTTCTTC.

In this sample, this clone turned up a few times. The gene calls are TRBV30 and TRBJ1-1; no reliable D call. V was clipped by 1 base and J by 5 bases, with 11 bases between them. This CDR3 is 13 amino acids long. Germline V gene data show CDR1 as GTSNPN and CDR2 as SVGIG (reference sequence). Here the CDR3 DNA reads TGTGCCTGGAGTGCTTCCCCGAGGACTGAAGCTTTCTTT. Translating it yields CAWSASPRTEAFF.

The table lists this clone with a few counts. The genes are TRBV29-1 and TRBJ2-5; TRBD2 matches at 13 bases. This CDR3 is built from 19 residues. The V gene end was trimmed by 0 bases and the J gene end by 2 bases; junction bases not matched to a gene: 12. Germline CDR1 is SQVTM and CDR2 is ANQGSEA. The CDR3 sequence: CSVEDPLRLAGGEQETQYF. DNA for the CDR3: TGCAGCGTTGAAGATCCCCTCAGACTAGCGGGAGGAGAGCAAGAGACCCAGTACTTC.

Comments on this clone: The sample carries other DNA sequences with the same CDR3. The DNA for the CDR3 is TGTGCCAGCAGTGAGCAGGGGGCGAGCACTGAAGCTTTCTTT. Its protein product is CASSEQGASTEAFF. The rearrangement uses TRBV2 and TRBJ1-1, with 8 positions matching TRBD1. CDR1 is SNHLY and CDR2 is FYNNEI in the germline V gene. There are 14 residues in the CDR3. J lost 4 bases, V lost 3 bases, and 4 bases had no gene match.

This chain joins TRBV2 and TRBJ1-1, with D perhaps TRBD1 (6 bases). V shed 8 bases and J shed 0 bases, with 19 bases lying between them. This CDR3 contains 16 residues. The germline V gene encodes CDR1 SNHLY and CDR2 FYNNEI. CDR3 region: CASVGQLKTVNTEAFF. The CDR3 DNA is TGTGCCAGCGTGGGACAACTAAAGACCGTGAACACTGAAGCTTTCTTT.

J is TRBJ2-7 and V is TRBV18; perhaps TRBD2 as D (5 bases). Germline CDR1 KGHSH, CDR2 LQKENI. Trimming removed 2 bases at V and 0 bases at J, with 11 bases between. This CDR3 comprises 15 residues. In DNA, the CDR3 is TGTGCCAGCTCACCATCGAGGGAAAGCTCCTACGAGCAGTACTTC. Protein sequence: CASSPSRESSYEQYF.

This clone was detected only a few times. The chain has TRBV2 and TRBJ2-5, with 7 bases matching TRBD1. There are 16 residues in the CDR3. Germline V lookup: CDR1 SNHLY, CDR2 FYNNEI. With V trimmed by 5 bases and J by 4 bases, 13 bases remained unmatched. As DNA, the CDR3 is TGTGCCAGCAGTTCCCAAGCAGGGGGTTCGGGAGAGACCCAGTACTTC. Protein product: CASSSQAGGSGETQYF.